This entry concerns a single TCR beta chain. Generated by immunoSEQ multiplex PCR, the TCRdb table keeps only in-frame clones and is missing some. The sample lists tens of thousands of clones, 90% occurring once. The data were obtained in a study of blood T cell repertoires in COVID-19. Study at large: Nucleic acid was either cDNA or gDNA, and it came from T cells, B-cell-depleted T cells, or PBMCs.

The germline V gene has CDR1 KGHDR and CDR2 SFDVKD. The V end lost 5 bases, the J end lost 7 bases, and 11 bases lay between the germline ends. The CDR3 totals 14 residues. The TCR sequence derives from a man aged 55 to 69 with acute or convalescent COVID-19. The specimen sequenced was peripheral blood. The gene calls are TRBV24-1 and TRBJ1-6; weak D call: TRBD1 (5 bases). The CDR3 protein is CATSGGVENSPLHF. The CDR3 DNA is TGTGCCACCAGTGGGGGGGTGGAGAATTCACCCCTCCACTTT.